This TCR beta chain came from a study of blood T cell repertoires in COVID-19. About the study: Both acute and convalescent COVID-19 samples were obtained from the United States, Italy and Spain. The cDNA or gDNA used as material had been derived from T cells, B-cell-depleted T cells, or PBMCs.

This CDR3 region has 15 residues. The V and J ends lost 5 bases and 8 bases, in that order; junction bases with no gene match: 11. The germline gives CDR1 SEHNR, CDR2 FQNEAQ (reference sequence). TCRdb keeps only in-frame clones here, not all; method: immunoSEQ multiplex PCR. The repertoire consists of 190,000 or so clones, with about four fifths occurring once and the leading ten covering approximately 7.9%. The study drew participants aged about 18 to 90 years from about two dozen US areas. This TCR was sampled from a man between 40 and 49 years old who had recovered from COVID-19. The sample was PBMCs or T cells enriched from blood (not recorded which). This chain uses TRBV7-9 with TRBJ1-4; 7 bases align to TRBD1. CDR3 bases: TGTGCCAGCAGCCGTCGACAGGGCATAAAAGAAAAACTGTTTTTT. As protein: CASSRRQGIKEKLFF.